These 15 T cell receptor beta chains share one sample of origin, sequenced in a study of blood T cell repertoires in COVID-19. The method was immunoSEQ multiplex PCR; TCRdb's version includes in-frame clones alone and lacks a portion of them. The table has roughly 400,000 clones, nearly 90% seen once. The sample was PBMCs or T cells enriched from blood (not recorded which). The receptors come from a woman aged 40 to 50 with acute COVID-19.

The chain links TRBV3-1 (or the pseudogene TRBV3-2) to TRBJ1-1, with 7 nucleotides matching TRBD1. V trimming: 4 bases; J trimming: 0 bases; junction bases outside the gene matches: 2. The germline CDR1 and CDR2 sequences are LGHDT and YNNKEL (reference sequence). The CDR3 is made up of 14 amino acids. CDR3: CASSPRGMNTEAFF. DNA of the CDR3: TGTGCCAGCAGCCCCAGGGGGATGAACACTGAAGCTTTCTTT.

This chain uses TRBV7-2 with TRBJ1-5, with 8 nucleotides matching TRBD1. The length of the CDR3 is 14 residues. Germline V lookup: CDR1 SGHTA, CDR2 FQGNSA. Trimming cost V 3 bases and J 8 bases; bases outside gene matches: 6. CDR3 protein: CASSLDRDRKPQHF. For the CDR3, the DNA is TGTGCCAGCAGCTTGGACAGGGATCGGAAGCCCCAGCATTTT.

CDR3 loop: CATSDPEVGSGYQYF. The CDR3 bases are TGTGCCACCAGTGACCCCGAGGTTGGATCAGGGTACCAGTACTTC. This chain connects TRBV24-1 to TRBJ2-5; D is possibly TRBD1 (5 bases). Per germline, CDR1 KGHDR and CDR2 SFDVKD. Trimming cost V 4 bases and J 10 bases, with 21 bases left between them. This CDR3 is 15 amino acids long.

This clone came up once. This chain uses TRBV20-1 with TRBJ1-1, with D maybe TRBD1 (6 bases). CDR1 is DFQATT, CDR2 SNEGSKA, per germline (reference sequence). The length of the CDR3 is 13 residues. The V end was cut by 3 bases, the J end by 3 bases, with 11 bases between. CDR3 nucleotides: TGCAGTGCTAGTGGCGAGGGGGACACTGAAGCTTTCTTT. This codes for CSASGEGDTEAFF.

The gene calls are TRBV5-1 and TRBJ1-1; D is undetermined. This CDR3 has 15 amino acids. Trimming pared 0 bases from V and 1 base from J, leaving 10 bases between. Germline V CDR1 and CDR2: SGHRS, YFSETQ. In DNA form, the CDR3 reads TGCGCCAGCAGCTTGGAGAGTTGGGCGAACACTGAAGCTTTCTTT. It yields the protein CASSLESWANTEAFF.

V gene TRBV25-1 combines with J gene TRBJ1-1, with a possible D match to TRBD1 (6 bases). V was pared by 4 bases and J by 7 bases, with 10 bases between. CDR1 is MGHDK and CDR2 is SYGVNS in the germline V gene. The CDR3 loop spans 12 amino acids. The CDR3, as DNA: TGTGCCAGCAGTGCTATCAGGGGTGAAGCTTTCTTT. Protein sequence: CASSAIRGEAFF.

The rearrangement uses TRBV5-6 and TRBJ2-7, with D possibly matching TRBD1 (5 bases). Germline CDR1 reads SGHDT; CDR2 reads YYEEEE. The CDR3 runs 13 residues. The V gene lost 4 bases and the J gene lost 2 bases, with 10 bases spanning the gap. The CDR3 is CASSTDSAYEQYF. The CDR3 DNA reads TGTGCCAGCAGCACCGACAGCGCCTACGAGCAGTACTTC.

The rearrangement joins TRBV6-5 to TRBJ1-1; TRBD1 matches 7 bases. The ends lost 6 bases at V and 3 bases at J; junction bases unmatched: 7. This CDR3 is built from 14 residues. Germline assignment: CDR1 MNHEY and CDR2 SVGAGI. The CDR3 nucleotides read TGTGCCAGCAGGAGACAGGGTAAGCACACTGAAGCTTTCTTT. Its protein is CASRRQGKHTEAFF.

The chain is built from TRBV19 and TRBJ2-5; a weak D match, TRBD1 (6 bases). V was clipped by 5 bases and J by 5 bases, with 15 bases between them. Germline values: CDR1 LNHDA, CDR2 SQIVND (reference sequence). The CDR3 totals 14 residues. CDR3 sequence (DNA): TGTGCCAGTAGTTTTAACAGGGAGTATGAGACCCAGTACTTC. Its protein product is CASSFNREYETQYF.

This rearrangement joins TRBV7-9 to TRBJ1-1, with D maybe TRBD1 (6 bases). Trimming left V 3 bases short and J 2 bases short, with 10 bases between. This CDR3 contains 14 residues. Germline V gene lookup returns CDR1 SEHNR and CDR2 FQNEAQ (reference sequence). Here the CDR3 DNA reads TGTGCCAGCAGCTTCGCAGGGGTAAACACTGAAGCTTTCTTT. Translated, it gives CASSFAGVNTEAFF. Full variable domain (remainder filled in from reference TRBV7-9 and TRBJ1-1): DTGVSQNPRHKITKRGQNVTFRCDPISEHNRLYWYRQTLGQGPEFLTYFQNEAQLEKSRLLSDRFSAERPKGSFSTLEIQRTEQGDSAMYLCASSFAGVNTEAFFGQGTRLTVV.

This clone was picked up a small number of times. This chain uses TRBV30 with TRBJ1-5; possibly TRBD1 for D (6 bases). The CDR3 is made up of 15 amino acids. Per germline, CDR1 GTSNPN and CDR2 SVGIG (reference sequence). The germline V and J ends were trimmed by 1 base and 2 bases, with 12 bases remaining between them. CDR3 coding DNA: TGTGCCTGGAGTGGCGACAGGTTTCGCAATCAGCCCCAGCATTTT. This codes for CAWSGDRFRNQPQHF.

V gene TRBV9 combines with J gene TRBJ2-5; the D gene is possibly TRBD1 (5 bases). The V gene's germline CDR1 is SGDLS and CDR2 YYNGEE. The CDR3 runs to 15 residues. Deletions cut 0 bases from V and 1 base from J, with 10 bases between. CDR3 region: CASSVDPDSQETQYF. For the CDR3, the DNA is TGTGCCAGCAGCGTAGACCCTGACAGCCAAGAGACCCAGTACTTC.

The V and J genes are TRBV5-4 and TRBJ2-7; TRBD1 matches at 8 bases. CDR3 length: 15 amino acids. The germline gives CDR1 SGHNT, CDR2 YYREEE (reference sequence). Trimming cost V 5 bases and J 0 bases; bases outside gene matches: 7. The CDR3 loop reads CASRLQGQGSYEQYF. The CDR3 bases are TGTGCCAGCAGACTACAAGGACAGGGCTCCTACGAGCAGTACTTC. Full variable domain (rest looked up from reference TRBV5-4 and TRBJ2-7): ETGVTQSPTHLIKTRGQQVTLRCSSQSGHNTVSWYQQALGQGPQFIFQYYREEENGRGNFPPRFSGLQFPNYSSELNVNALELDDSALYLCASRLQGQGSYEQYFGPGTRLTVT.

This rearrangement joins TRBV5-1 to TRBJ2-7; TRBD1 might be the D (6 bases). Trimming removed 4 bases at V and 3 bases at J, with 14 bases between. The CDR3 has 14 amino acids. CDR1 and CDR2 from the germline V gene are SGHRS and YFSETQ. The CDR3 coding sequence is TGCGCCAGCAGCCTAACCGGGACATACTACGAGCAGTACTTC. Protein product: CASSLTGTYYEQYF.

The rearrangement uses TRBV10-2 and TRBJ2-7, with 7 bases matching TRBD1. Per germline, CDR1 WSHSY and CDR2 SAAADI. The CDR3 sequence is 14 residues long. V was clipped by 7 bases and J by 2 bases; unmatched bases: 8. CDR3 sequence: CASKIDRVPYEQYF. The DNA of the CDR3 is TGCGCCAGCAAAATCGACAGGGTTCCCTACGAGCAGTACTTC.